These T cell receptor beta chains were read from a single sample in a study of OX40 agonist ivuxolimab in advanced cancers. Produced via immunoSEQ multiplex PCR; TCRdb's table is partial and in-frame only. The sample lists around 54,000 clones, 94% occurring once. The source was CD4+ or CD8+ T cells sorted from blood, collected in a trial of the OX40 agonist ivuxolimab. These receptors were collected from an adult with an advanced solid tumor such as melanoma, head and neck, liver or kidney cancer. CDR3s leave out the opening cysteine and the closing phenylalanine or tryptophan. Size tells how often a clone was seen (once, few, many) or the class of an expanded clone, and some rows leave it out.

>TRBV9|NA|TRBJ2-7
ASSEGTGEAYEQY
>TRBV13|NA|TRBJ2-7
ASSPRQSSYEQY
>TRBV7-9|NA|TRBJ2-1
ASSPYSGERNNEQF
>TRBV4-1|NA|TRBJ2-1
ASSRGTTSYNEQF
>TRBV9|NA|TRBJ2-3
ASGEGQGVTDTQY
>TRBV7-8|NA|TRBJ2-7
ASSLGSGYEQY
>TRBV18|NA|TRBJ2-5
ASSPRTGPAETQY
>TRBV11-2|NA|TRBJ2-1
ASSLQGPAGGPSGEQF
>TRBV18|NA|TRBJ1-2
ASSPPIGSANYGYT
>TRBV5-1|NA|TRBJ1-2
ASKPHGADYGYT
>TRBV19|once|TRBJ2-1
ASSIIGQGVYNEQF
>TRBV11-2|NA|TRBJ2-5
ASSPRGPRKTQY
>TRBV7-2|NA|TRBJ2-5
ASSLARLAGGETQY
>TRBV7-2|NA|TRBJ2-5
ASSPNSLPEETQY
>TRBV28|once|TRBJ2-3
ASNARLAGVGDTQY
>TRBV6-5|NA|TRBJ2-1
ASSPGTSGYNEQF
>TRBV5-8|NA|TRBJ2-5
ASSSPDRAETQY
>TRBV4-2|NA|TRBJ2-1
ASSPGLAASTEQF
>TRBV25-1|NA|TRBJ2-7
ASSESVAGYEQY
>TRBV9|NA|TRBJ2-7
ASSVGTGTYEQY
>TRBV27|NA|TRBJ2-3
ASSLNGQGATDTQY
>TRBV28|NA|TRBJ1-1
ASSLETLNTEAF
>TRBV5-5|NA|TRBJ2-5
ASSDGGAYQETQY